This T cell receptor beta chain was sequenced during a study of control samples from healthy donors and cancer patients. The CDR3 extends over 14 amino acids. Germline V gene data show CDR1 as SGHNT and CDR2 as YENEEA. V lost 5 bases and J 0 bases, leaving 8 bases between the germline ends. Using immunoSEQ multiplex PCR, the repertoire was profiled, and TCRdb retains in-frame clones only, with some absent. Seen here are roughly 100,000 clones, approximately 90% observed once, and the top ten hold 19%. The J gene is TRBJ1-5, the V gene TRBV11-3; TRBD1 is a possible D gene (6 bases). Sequences were obtained from PBMCs. This TCR was recovered from a man aged 60-69 years with lung cancer. Written as DNA, the CDR3 is TGTGCCAGCAGCGCAGGGGATAGCAATCAGCCCCAGCATTTT. Its protein product is CASSAGDSNQPQHF.